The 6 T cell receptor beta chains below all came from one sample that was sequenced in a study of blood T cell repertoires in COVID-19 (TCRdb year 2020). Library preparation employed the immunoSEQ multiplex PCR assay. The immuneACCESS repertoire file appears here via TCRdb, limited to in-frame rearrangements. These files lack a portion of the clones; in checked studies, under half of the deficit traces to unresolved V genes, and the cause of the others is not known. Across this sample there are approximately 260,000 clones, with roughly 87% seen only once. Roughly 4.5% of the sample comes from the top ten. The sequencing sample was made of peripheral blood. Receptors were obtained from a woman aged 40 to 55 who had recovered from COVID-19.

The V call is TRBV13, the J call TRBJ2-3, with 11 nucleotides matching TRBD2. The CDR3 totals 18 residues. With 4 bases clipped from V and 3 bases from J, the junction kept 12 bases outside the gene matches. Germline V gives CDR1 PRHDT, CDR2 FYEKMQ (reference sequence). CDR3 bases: TGTGCCAGCAGCTCTTTACTAGCGGGGGAAAACCTGACAGATACGCAGTATTTT. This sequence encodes CASSSLLAGENLTDTQYF.

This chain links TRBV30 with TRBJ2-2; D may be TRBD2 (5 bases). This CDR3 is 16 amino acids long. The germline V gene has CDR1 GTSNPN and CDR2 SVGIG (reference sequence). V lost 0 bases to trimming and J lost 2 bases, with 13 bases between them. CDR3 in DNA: TGTGCCTGGAGTGTACAAGGGAGAGTAAACACCGGGGAGCTGTTTTTT. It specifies CAWSVQGRVNTGELFF.

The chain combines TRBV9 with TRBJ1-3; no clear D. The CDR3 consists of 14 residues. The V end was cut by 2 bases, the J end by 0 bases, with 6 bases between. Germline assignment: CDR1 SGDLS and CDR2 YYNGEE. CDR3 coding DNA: TGTGCCAGCAGCGTTTTATCCTCTGGAAACACCATATATTTT. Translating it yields CASSVLSSGNTIYF.

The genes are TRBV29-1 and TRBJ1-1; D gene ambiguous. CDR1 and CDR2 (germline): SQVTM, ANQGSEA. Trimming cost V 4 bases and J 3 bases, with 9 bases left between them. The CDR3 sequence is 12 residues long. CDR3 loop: CSVVPRDTEAFF. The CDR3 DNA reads TGCAGCGTTGTTCCCCGAGACACTGAAGCTTTCTTT.

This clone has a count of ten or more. The CDR3 DNA reads TGTGCCAGCAGTTTACAGATTAACTATGGCTACACCTTC. Translated, it gives CASSLQINYGYTF. The V call is TRBV28, the J call TRBJ1-2; D is undetermined. Germline loops: CDR1 MDHEN, CDR2 SYDVKM. Trimming took off 2 bases at V and 1 base at J, with 5 bases between the two ends. This CDR3 is 13 amino acids long.

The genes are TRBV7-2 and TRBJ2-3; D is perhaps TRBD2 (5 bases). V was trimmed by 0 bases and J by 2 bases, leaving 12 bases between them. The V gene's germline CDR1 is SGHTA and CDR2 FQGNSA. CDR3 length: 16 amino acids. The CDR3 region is CASSLAGNGHTDTQYF. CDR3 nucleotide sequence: TGTGCCAGCAGCTTAGCCGGGAACGGGCACACAGATACGCAGTATTTT. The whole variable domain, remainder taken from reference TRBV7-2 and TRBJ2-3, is GAGVSQSPSNKVTEKGKDVELRCDPISGHTALYWYRQSLGQGLEFLIYFQGNSAPDKSGLPSDRFSAERTGGSVSTLTIQRTQQEDSAVYLCASSLAGNGHTDTQYFGPGTRLTVL.